What follows is one T cell receptor (beta chain) and its context. This record comes from a study of blood T cell repertoires in COVID-19. Study as a whole: Sample material is recorded as cDNA or gDNA derived from T cells, B-cell-depleted T cells, or PBMCs.

In the original analysis: Reference gene primer amplification gave estimated nucleated cell counts. Libraries were prepared by immunoSEQ multiplex PCR; TCRdb keeps only in-frame clonotypes and omits some of them. From that table come the V and J calls and clone size; the DNA was used to work out D and trimming. The sample lists a few hundred thousand clones, approximately 92% occurring once. From germline, CDR1 is SGHAT and CDR2 FQNNGV. The V end was cut by 1 base, the J end by 2 bases, with 8 bases between. The CDR3 has 14 residues. Seattle's cohort entered during active infection and was followed longitudinally.

The specimen sequenced was peripheral blood. The chain employs TRBV11-2 and TRBJ1-1; D is undetermined. The source is a young adult with COVID-19, enrolled during active disease. As DNA, the CDR3 is TGTGCCAGCAGCTTAGGGCGGGCAAACACTGAAGCTTTCTTT. Amino acid sequence: CASSLGRANTEAFF.